This entry is about one TCR beta chain. V lost 1 base and J 5 bases, leaving 9 bases between the germline ends. From germline, CDR1 is SGHRS and CDR2 YFSETQ. The CDR3 length is 13 residues. These data come from a study of blood T cell repertoires in COVID-19. Study-wide context: PBMCs, B-cell-depleted T cells, or T cells were the source of the cDNA or gDNA that made up the material.

Authors' analysis steps: For nucleated cells, counts were estimated from reference gene primer amplification. This table comes from immunoSEQ multiplex PCR, and its TCRdb copy is limited to in-frame clones, with some not included. For V, J and clone size, that table is used; D and trimming come from the DNA. The sample includes 100,000 to 120,000 clones, around 68% of them seen just once. The sample comprised peripheral blood. This chain uses TRBV5-1 with TRBJ1-1; no definite D call. This TCR was sampled from a woman aged 55-69 years with acute or convalescent COVID-19. The CDR3 is CASSLYSGTEAFF. The CDR3 DNA reads as TGCGCCAGCAGCTTGTATTCGGGGACTGAAGCTTTCTTT. Variable domain in full (rest from reference TRBV5-1 and TRBJ1-1): KAGVTQTPRYLIKTRGQQVTLSCSPISGHRSVSWYQQTPGQGLQFLFEYFSETQRNKGNFPGRFSGRQFSNSRSEMNVSTLELGDSALYLCASSLYSGTEAFFGQGTRLTVV.